One and the same sample provided the 15 T cell receptor beta chains below, sequenced in a study of identical twins. TCRdb re-analysed the 5' RACE reads in MiXCR, keeping a single row per CDR3 protein. The data hold 350,000 to 600,000 distinct CDR3 sequences, with more than 13% observed a single time. This sample was also put to use in a study of yellow fever vaccine responses in identical twins.

The sequenced sample consisted of CD4+ T cells sorted from blood. The receptors here all came from a young woman in good health.

This sequence joins TRBV6-5 and TRBJ2-3; no reliable D call. This CDR3 has 15 amino acids. Looked up from germline, CDR1 is MNHEY and CDR2 is SVGAGI. Trimming removed 2 bases from V and 0 bases from J, with 9 bases in between. For the CDR3, the DNA is TGTGCCAGCAGTTACGAGGCCTCTAGCACAGATACGCAGTATTTT. Translation: CASSYEASSTDTQYF.

This clonotype was counted a few times. The chain is built from TRBV28 and TRBJ2-3; D gene unclear. The length of the CDR3 is 16 residues. Trimming removed 5 bases at V and 3 bases at J, with 18 bases between. Germline CDR1 MDHEN, CDR2 SYDVKM. CDR3 nucleotides: TGTGCCAGCAGTCCCGCCTGGAAGGGTTCGACAGATACGCAGTATTTT. Translation gives CASSPAWKGSTDTQYF.

This chain connects TRBV29-1 to TRBJ2-1; D perhaps matches TRBD2 (6 bases). From germline, CDR1 is SQVTM and CDR2 ANQGSEA. This CDR3 contains 15 residues. The CDR3 DNA reads TGCAGTGGAGCGGGCGGGCAGGTCGACTTGGGGGAGCAGTTCTTC. It specifies CSGAGGQVDLGEQFF.

The chain uses TRBV5-1 and TRBJ2-1; D is undetermined. The CDR3 runs 15 residues. Trimming pared 3 bases from V and 8 bases from J, leaving 18 bases between. Germline CDR1 reads SGHRS; CDR2 reads YFSETQ. The CDR3 coding sequence is TGCGCCAGCAGCTACTCTGGGATGACCATCGATGAGCAGTTCTTC. Translated, it gives CASSYSGMTIDEQFF.

This chain links TRBV5-1 with TRBJ2-6, with D possibly matching TRBD1 (6 bases). CDR1 and CDR2 from the germline V gene are SGHRS and YFSETQ. Between the trimmed V and J ends, which lost 1 base and 2 bases, there was a span of 10 bases. The CDR3 is 16 amino acids. CDR3 DNA sequence: TGCGCCAGCAGCTTGCGGACAGTGCCTGGGGCCAACGTCCTGACTTTC. It translates to CASSLRTVPGANVLTF.

CDR3 in amino acids: CASNRGPSGANVLTF. CDR3 nucleotide sequence: TGTGCCAGCAACAGGGGGCCCTCTGGGGCCAACGTCCTGACTTTC. The V and J genes are TRBV28 and TRBJ2-6; the match to TRBD1 covers 9 bases. This CDR3 is built from 15 residues. Per germline, CDR1 MDHEN and CDR2 SYDVKM. V dropped 7 bases and J dropped 0; count of bases not matched to a gene: 1.

This clonotype was counted only a few times. This sequence joins TRBV20-1 and TRBJ1-5; D remains ambiguous. This CDR3 spans 15 amino acids. V dropped 0 bases and J dropped 3 bases, with 12 bases sitting between them. Germline V gives CDR1 DFQATT, CDR2 SNEGSKA (reference sequence). The chain's CDR3 is CSARDARVVNQPQHF. In DNA, the CDR3 is TGCAGTGCTAGAGATGCGCGGGTGGTCAATCAGCCCCAGCATTTT.

The chain combines TRBV2 with TRBJ2-2, with TRBD1 as a possible D gene (5 bases). V shed 2 bases and J shed 4 bases, with 14 bases lying between them. Germline-derived CDR1 and CDR2 are SNHLY and FYNNEI. The CDR3 runs to 16 residues. CDR3 sequence: CASSELFRVATGELFF. The DNA of the CDR3 is TGTGCCAGCAGTGAATTATTCAGGGTAGCCACCGGGGAGCTGTTTTTT.

This clonotype was counted only a few times. This rearrangement joins TRBV6-2 or TRBV6-3 to TRBJ1-1; D gene unclear. Germline lookup yields CDR1 MNHEY and CDR2 SVGEGT. The CDR3 extends over 13 amino acids. V was pared by 2 bases and J by 4 bases, with 8 bases between. The CDR3 protein is CASSYELGTEAFF. In nucleotides, the CDR3 is TGTGCCAGCAGTTACGAACTGGGCACTGAAGCTTTCTTT.

The chain combines TRBV29-1 with TRBJ2-7; D gene uncertain. The CDR3 runs to 11 residues. Germline CDR1 reads SQVTM; CDR2 reads ANQGSEA. Trimming removed 7 bases at V and 2 bases at J, with 9 bases between. CDR3 region: CSGWWAYEQYF. The CDR3 nucleotides are TGCAGCGGGTGGTGGGCCTACGAGCAGTACTTC.

The sample holds many counts of this clonotype. This chain links TRBV7-2 with TRBJ2-4, with D perhaps TRBD1 or TRBD2 (5 bases each). The germline V gene has CDR1 SGHTA and CDR2 FQGNSA. The CDR3 is 14 residues long. Trimming stripped 1 base from V and 8 bases from J, with 12 bases between. The CDR3 sequence: CASSLGQGVYIQYF. The CDR3 DNA sequence: TGTGCCAGCAGCTTAGGCCAGGGAGTATACATTCAGTACTTC.

Only a few counts were recorded for this clonotype. This chain uses TRBV20-1 with TRBJ2-1, with D maybe TRBD2 (6 bases). The ends were cut back, 0 bases at V and 3 bases at J, with 12 bases in the middle. The CDR3 is made up of 15 amino acids. Germline V lookup: CDR1 DFQATT, CDR2 SNEGSKA (reference sequence). The CDR3 DNA reads as TGCAGTGCTAGAGATTTCGCGGGGTACTACAATGAGCAGTTCTTC. It encodes CSARDFAGYYNEQFF.

The V and J genes are TRBV25-1 and TRBJ2-3, with D maybe TRBD2 (6 bases). This CDR3 has 15 amino acids. V gave up 4 bases and J gave up 2 bases, with 13 bases separating them. Per germline, CDR1 MGHDK and CDR2 SYGVNS. The CDR3 loop reads CASSGLRGITDTQYF. The CDR3 nucleotides are TGTGCCAGCAGTGGGTTGCGGGGAATCACAGATACGCAGTATTTT. The variable domain in full, with the rest retrieved from reference TRBV25-1 and TRBJ2-3, is EADIYQTPRYLVIGTGKKITLECSQTMGHDKMYWYQQDPGMELHLIHYSYGVNSTEKGDLSSESTVSRIRTEHFPLTLESARPSHTSQYLCASSGLRGITDTQYFGPGTRLTVL.

This chain joins TRBV7-9 and TRBJ1-6; D is unclear. V lost 1 base and J lost 10, with 5 bases in between. The CDR3 is 12 amino acids. The germline gives CDR1 SEHNR, CDR2 FQNEAQ (reference sequence). The CDR3 region has the DNA TGTGCCAGCAGCTTAGTGGGGTCACCCCTCCACTTT. Its protein product is CASSLVGSPLHF.

The rearrangement joins TRBV4-1 to TRBJ2-1; possible D gene TRBD2, 6 bases. The CDR3 is 16 residues long. V was clipped by 8 bases and J by 0 bases, with 17 bases between them. CDR1 MGHRA and CDR2 YSYEKL come from the germline V gene. Here the CDR3 DNA reads TGCGCCAGCGGGCAGCCCACGCGGGGCTCCTACAATGAGCAGTTCTTC. Encoded protein: CASGQPTRGSYNEQFF.